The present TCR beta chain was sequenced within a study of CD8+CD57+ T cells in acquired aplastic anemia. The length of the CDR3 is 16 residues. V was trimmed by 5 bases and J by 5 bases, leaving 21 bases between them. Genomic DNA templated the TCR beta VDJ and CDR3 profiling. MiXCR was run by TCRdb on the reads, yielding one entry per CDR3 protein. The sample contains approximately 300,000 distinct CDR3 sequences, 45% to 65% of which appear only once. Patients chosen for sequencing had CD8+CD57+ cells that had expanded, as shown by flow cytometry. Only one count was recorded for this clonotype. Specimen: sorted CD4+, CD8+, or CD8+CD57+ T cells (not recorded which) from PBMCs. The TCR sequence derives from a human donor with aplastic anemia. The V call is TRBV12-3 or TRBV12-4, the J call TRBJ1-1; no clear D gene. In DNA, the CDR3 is TGTGCCAGCAGTCCCCTGGGATCCTTACTAGGGACTGAAGCTTTCTTT. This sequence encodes CASSPLGSLLGTEAFF.